A single T cell receptor beta chain is shown here with its context. The antigen is undetermined. The sample originates from a study of graft-versus-host responses after intestinal transplantation. At the level of the study: Every one of the recipients received anti-thymocyte globulin induction and afterwards took tacrolimus and steroids for about 3 years.

Assay: immunoSEQ multiplex PCR; the TCRdb copy retains only in-frame clones and omits some. The sample has roughly 120,000 clones; 93% are singletons. The V end was cut by 4 bases, the J end by 2 bases, with 16 bases between. CDR3 length: 15 residues. Germline CDR1 SGHRS, CDR2 YFSETQ. V usage is TRBV5-1 and J usage is TRBJ2-7, with D possibly being TRBD1 (6 bases). This TCR was sampled from a human donor who received an intestinal transplant. This specimen consisted of unstimulated CD8+ T cells sorted from spleen or lymph node cells, obtained before intestinal transplant. In DNA, the CDR3 is TGCGCCAGCAGCACGAGTCAGGGGCTTGCCTACGAGCAGTACTTC. This encodes CASSTSQGLAYEQYF.